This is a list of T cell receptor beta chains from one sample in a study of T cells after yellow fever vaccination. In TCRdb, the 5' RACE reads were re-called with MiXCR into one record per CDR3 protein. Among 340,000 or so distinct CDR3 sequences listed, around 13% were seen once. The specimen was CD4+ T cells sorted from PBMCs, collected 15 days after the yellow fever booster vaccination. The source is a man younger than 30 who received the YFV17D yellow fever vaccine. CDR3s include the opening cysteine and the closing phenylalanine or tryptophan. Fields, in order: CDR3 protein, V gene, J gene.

cdr3_aa: CSGWDINTQYF
v_call: TRBV20-1
j_call: TRBJ2-3

cdr3_aa: CSAVSDRSTDTQYF
v_call: TRBV20-1
j_call: TRBJ2-3

cdr3_aa: CSARDHRGSAEAFF
v_call: TRBV20-1
j_call: TRBJ1-1

cdr3_aa: CASSLAPGGQETQYF
v_call: TRBV7-2
j_call: TRBJ2-5

cdr3_aa: CASSSQGRLNYGYTF
v_call: TRBV5-6
j_call: TRBJ1-2

cdr3_aa: CASSQEGYSYNEQFF
v_call: TRBV4-2
j_call: TRBJ2-1

cdr3_aa: CSARVHGGVEGYTF
v_call: TRBV20-1
j_call: TRBJ1-2

cdr3_aa: CASTQTGASYEQYF
v_call: TRBV6-6
j_call: TRBJ2-7

cdr3_aa: CASSQGAQTEAFF
v_call: TRBV18
j_call: TRBJ1-1

cdr3_aa: CATATRTEGGNQPQHF
v_call: TRBV10-2
j_call: TRBJ1-5

cdr3_aa: CASSGKPTGTYGYTF
v_call: TRBV9
j_call: TRBJ1-2

cdr3_aa: CASSEGSYEQYF
v_call: TRBV10-1
j_call: TRBJ2-7

cdr3_aa: CASSALTGVQETQYF
v_call: TRBV5-1
j_call: TRBJ2-5

cdr3_aa: CASSSSWGGLYGYTF
v_call: TRBV12-3/TRBV12-4
j_call: TRBJ1-2

cdr3_aa: CSARTGNNSPLHF
v_call: TRBV20-1
j_call: TRBJ1-6

cdr3_aa: CASSQAKVNTEAFF
v_call: TRBV3-1
j_call: TRBJ1-1

cdr3_aa: CASSIWVDNEQFF
v_call: TRBV7-2
j_call: TRBJ2-1

cdr3_aa: CASQLPGTETQYF
v_call: TRBV18
j_call: TRBJ2-5

cdr3_aa: CASSRDGLSDTEAFF
v_call: TRBV9
j_call: TRBJ1-1

cdr3_aa: CSVAFRQGPLNTEAFF
v_call: TRBV29-1
j_call: TRBJ1-1

cdr3_aa: CASRPGRLISGNTIYF
v_call: TRBV27
j_call: TRBJ1-3

cdr3_aa: CASSTRSGGEQYF
v_call: TRBV19
j_call: TRBJ2-7

cdr3_aa: CASSQGQANTGELFF
v_call: TRBV5-1
j_call: TRBJ2-2

cdr3_aa: CATSRGENYGYTF
v_call: TRBV15
j_call: TRBJ1-2

cdr3_aa: CASTRTPGETQYF
v_call: TRBV4-1
j_call: TRBJ2-5

cdr3_aa: CASSPHQETQYF
v_call: TRBV7-2
j_call: TRBJ2-5

cdr3_aa: CASSPERGGSYEQYF
v_call: TRBV4-2
j_call: TRBJ2-7

cdr3_aa: CASSSTGTTNTEAFF
v_call: TRBV7-2
j_call: TRBJ1-1

cdr3_aa: CASSLSGTGSYGYTF
v_call: TRBV5-1
j_call: TRBJ1-2

cdr3_aa: CASSLEPGAGSPLHF
v_call: TRBV5-1
j_call: TRBJ1-6

cdr3_aa: CASSPVGQGPTLGYTF
v_call: TRBV7-9
j_call: TRBJ1-2